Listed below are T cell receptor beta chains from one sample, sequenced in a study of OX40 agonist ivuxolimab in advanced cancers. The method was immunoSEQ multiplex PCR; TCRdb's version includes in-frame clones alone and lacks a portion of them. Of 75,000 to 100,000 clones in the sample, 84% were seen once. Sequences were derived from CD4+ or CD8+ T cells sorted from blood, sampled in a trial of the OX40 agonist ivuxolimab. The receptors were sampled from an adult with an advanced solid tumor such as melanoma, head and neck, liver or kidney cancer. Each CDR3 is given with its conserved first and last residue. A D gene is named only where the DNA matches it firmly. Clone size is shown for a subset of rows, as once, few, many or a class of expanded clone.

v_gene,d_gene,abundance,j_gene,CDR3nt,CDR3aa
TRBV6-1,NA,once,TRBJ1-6,TGTGCCAGCAGTGACACTCCAGATTCACCCCTCCACTTT,CASSDTPDSPLHF
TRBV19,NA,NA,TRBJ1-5,TGTGCCAGTAGCCCTACCCGGGGGACTCTGGGAGGCAGCAATCAGCCCCAGCATTTT,CASSPTRGTLGGSNQPQHF
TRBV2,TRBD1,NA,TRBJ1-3,TGTGCCAGCGGGGGACAGGGACGTCCTGGAAACACCATATATTTT,CASGGQGRPGNTIYF
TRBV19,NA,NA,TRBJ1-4,TGTGCCAGTAGTATATTGGGGAACAATGAAAAACTGTTTTTT,CASSILGNNEKLFF
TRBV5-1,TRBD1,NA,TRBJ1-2,TGCGCCAGCAGCTTCAGGACAGGGAACAACTATGGCTACACCTTC,CASSFRTGNNYGYTF
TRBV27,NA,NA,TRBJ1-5,TGTGCCAGCAGTTTAAACTCGCGGCGAGGTCAGCCCCAGCATTTT,CASSLNSRRGQPQHF
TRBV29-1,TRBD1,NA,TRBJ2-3,TGCAGCACGCGGACAGGGGCAGATACGCAGTATTTT,CSTRTGADTQYF
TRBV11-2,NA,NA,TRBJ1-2,TGTGCCAGCAGCTTTGGGGGGGAGGGCTACACCTTC,CASSFGGEGYTF
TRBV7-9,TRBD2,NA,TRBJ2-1,TGTGCCAGCAGCTTAGCGACGGGGGGGCTGGGTGAGCAGTTCTTC,CASSLATGGLGEQFF
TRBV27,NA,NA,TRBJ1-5,TGTGCCAGCAGTTTTTTGACAGGTATCATGGGCAATCAGCCCCAGCATTTT,CASSFLTGIMGNQPQHF